The 21 T cell receptor beta chains reported below all come from one sample, sequenced in a study of long-term antiretroviral therapy in people with HIV. Survey level was the resolution at which the v3.0 immunoSEQ assay ran. Repertoires were generated with immunoSEQ multiplex PCR, while TCRdb's copy carries only in-frame clones and drops some. The data show approximately 20,000 clones, 70% to 85% seen once. Sequencing used unsorted PBMCs, obtained 0.9 years after starting antiretroviral therapy. The receptors stem from a man aged 18 to 29 with HIV.

This chain links TRBV27 with TRBJ2-5; 12 bases match TRBD2. The junction had 0 bases not matched to a gene; V was cut back by 6 bases and J by 4 bases. Germline values: CDR1 MNHEY, CDR2 SMNVEV (reference sequence). This CDR3 contains 13 residues. CDR3 in amino acids: CASRGLAGETQYF. The CDR3 DNA sequence: TGTGCCAGCAGGGGACTAGCGGGAGAGACCCAGTACTTC.

The V and J genes are TRBV27 and TRBJ2-1; 9 bases align to TRBD2. Germline-derived CDR1 and CDR2 are MNHEY and SMNVEV (reference sequence). After removal of 6 bases from V and 15 bases from J, the junction contained 9 bases not matched to a gene. CDR3 size: 12 residues. The CDR3 loop is CASSPGLAIWFF. The CDR3 nucleotides are TGTGCCAGCAGCCCCGGACTAGCGATCTGGTTCTTC.

The V and J genes are TRBV28 and TRBJ1-4; 8 bases match TRBD1. Trimming took 5 bases from V and 6 from J; bases not matched to a gene: 8. Germline CDR1 is MDHEN and CDR2 is SYDVKM. This CDR3 region has 15 residues. The CDR3 DNA sequence: TGTGCCAGCAGTCCTAGACAGGGGTGGGATGAAAAACTGTTTTTT. Protein sequence: CASSPRQGWDEKLFF.

This chain connects TRBV13 to TRBJ2-3; D not resolved. The V end was cut by 0 bases, the J end by 0 bases, with 7 bases between. The CDR3 sequence is 15 residues long. Germline CDR1 is PRHDT and CDR2 is FYEKMQ (reference sequence). CDR3 sequence (DNA): TGTGCCAGCAGCTTAGGGGATACTAGCACAGATACGCAGTATTTT. It specifies CASSLGDTSTDTQYF.

CDR3 loop: CASSAVAGGHNEQFF. The CDR3 region has the DNA TGTGCCAGCAGTGCAGTAGCGGGGGGACACAATGAGCAGTTCTTC. The V call is TRBV6-4, the J call TRBJ2-1, with 10 bases lining up with TRBD2. The CDR3 length is 15 residues. The V and J ends lost 4 bases and 5 bases, in that order; junction bases with no gene match: 5. CDR1 is MRHNA, CDR2 SNTAGT, per germline.

Only one count was recorded for this clone. The CDR3 here is CASSPIPAGNTEAFF. The CDR3 DNA reads as TGCGCCAGCAGCCCCATCCCCGCAGGGAACACTGAAGCTTTCTTT. V is TRBV4-1 and J is TRBJ1-1; D not resolved. There are 15 residues in the CDR3. V was shortened by 4 bases and J by 1 base, with 13 bases between the two germline ends. Germline CDR1 reads MGHRA; CDR2 reads YSYEKL.

The V and J genes are TRBV5-1 and TRBJ2-2; no clear D. The CDR3 consists of 13 residues. Trimming removed 5 bases at V and 2 bases at J, with 7 bases between. From germline, CDR1 is SGHRS and CDR2 YFSETQ. The CDR3 DNA follows: TGCGCCAGCAGATTTGACAACACCGGGGAGCTGTTTTTT. Protein: CASRFDNTGELFF.

The gene calls are TRBV28 and TRBJ1-6; tentatively, D is TRBD1 (5 bases). Germline CDR1 reads MDHEN; CDR2 reads SYDVKM. This CDR3 spans 14 amino acids. Trimming stripped 5 bases from V and 9 bases from J, with 14 bases between. This chain's CDR3 is CASSPPGTRSPLHF. The CDR3 DNA reads TGTGCCAGCAGTCCCCCGGGGACTCGTTCACCCCTCCACTTT.

This chain uses TRBV6-5 with TRBJ1-2, with 9 bases matching TRBD1. The CDR3 is 14 amino acids. After removal of 2 bases from V and 8 bases from J, the junction contained 6 bases not matched to a gene. Germline lookup yields CDR1 MNHEY and CDR2 SVGAGI. The DNA of the CDR3 is TGTGCCAGCAGTTACGGGACAGGGTCGGGAGGCTACACCTTC. Protein: CASSYGTGSGGYTF.

The rearrangement links TRBV4-2 to TRBJ1-1, with TRBD1 as a possible D gene (5 bases). This CDR3 comprises 13 residues. Between the trimmed V and J ends, which lost 1 base and 5 bases, there was a span of 8 bases. Germline lookup yields CDR1 LGHNA and CDR2 YNFKEQ. Here the CDR3 DNA reads TGTGCCAGCAGCCAAGGGGAGGGGACTGAAGCTTTCTTT. Protein: CASSQGEGTEAFF.

The chain joins TRBV14 to TRBJ2-3; D unclear. Germline CDR1 reads SGHDN; CDR2 reads FVKESK. The CDR3 runs 14 residues. V was shortened by 1 base and J by 0 bases, with 5 bases between the two germline ends. The CDR3 coding sequence is TGTGCCAGCAGCCAAGTTGAAAGCACAGATACGCAGTATTTT. It codes for CASSQVESTDTQYF.

This rearrangement joins TRBV2 to TRBJ2-3; TRBD2 matches 9 bases. The V gene's germline CDR1 is SNHLY and CDR2 FYNNEI. The CDR3 covers 12 residues. Trimming removed 8 bases from V and 8 bases from J; junction bases left unmatched: 5. The CDR3 loop is CASGGGAVTQYF. Here the CDR3 DNA reads TGTGCCAGCGGCGGGGGGGCCGTTACGCAGTATTTT.

This clone was picked up one time. V usage is TRBV2 and J usage is TRBJ2-6; D uncertain. V was clipped by 4 bases and J by 1 base, with 8 bases between them. Germline V gene sequence: CDR1 SNHLY, CDR2 FYNNEI. The CDR3 extends over 15 amino acids. In DNA, the CDR3 is TGTGCCAGCAGTGCCGATAGATCTGGGGCCAACGTCCTGACTTTC. This gives the protein CASSADRSGANVLTF.

The V call is TRBV7-9, the J call TRBJ2-1; possible D gene TRBD2, 6 bases. Trimming shortened V by 10 bases and J by 0 bases, and 10 bases separated the two germline ends. This CDR3 spans 13 amino acids. Per germline, CDR1 SEHNR and CDR2 FQNEAQ (reference sequence). CDR3 residues: CATGRSSYNEQFF. CDR3 nucleotide sequence: TGTGCCACCGGGAGAAGCTCCTACAATGAGCAGTTCTTC.

Here the CDR3 reads CASSPRWDRVDTQYF. DNA of the CDR3: TGTGCCAGCAGCCCTAGATGGGACAGGGTTGATACGCAGTATTTT. The rearrangement uses TRBV11-2 and TRBJ2-3; 9 bases map to TRBD1. This CDR3 contains 15 residues. V lost 5 bases, J lost 6 bases, and 9 bases stayed unmatched. Germline CDR1 is SGHAT and CDR2 is FQNNGV.

This sequence joins TRBV30 and TRBJ2-7, with TRBD1 matching 8 bases. V was pared by 4 bases and J by 0 bases, with 14 bases of the junction left unmatched. This CDR3 is 17 amino acids long. Germline loops: CDR1 GTSNPN, CDR2 SVGIG (reference sequence). The CDR3 bases are TGTGCCTGGAATGGCTTCACCACAGGGGGTAGCTCCTACGAGCAGTACTTC. It is translated as CAWNGFTTGGSSYEQYF.

The chain recombines TRBV28 with TRBJ1-6, with D unresolved. The CDR3 runs 15 residues. The V and J ends lost 6 bases and 0 bases respectively, with 9 bases between them. CDR1 and CDR2 (germline): MDHEN, SYDVKM. CDR3 sequence: CASRFESSYNSPLHF. DNA of the CDR3: TGTGCCAGCAGGTTTGAGAGCTCCTATAATTCACCCCTCCACTTT.

The rearrangement joins TRBV6-5 to TRBJ1-1, with 9 bases aligning to TRBD1. This CDR3 contains 13 residues. J gave up 6 bases and V 8 bases, and 7 bases lay outside the gene matches. Germline assignment: CDR1 MNHEY and CDR2 SVGAGI. The CDR3 DNA reads as TGTGCCAGCGGGACAGGGAATTGGGCTGAAGCTTTCTTT. Protein product: CASGTGNWAEAFF.

The chain joins TRBV4-1 to TRBJ1-1; 7 bases line up with TRBD1. V trimming: 1 base; J trimming: 4 bases; junction bases outside the gene matches: 6. Per the germline V gene, CDR1 is MGHRA and CDR2 is YSYEKL. The CDR3 is 15 residues long. For the CDR3, the DNA is TGCGCCAGCAGCCAAGGTTTTGCAGGGGGCACTGAAGCTTTCTTT. It translates to CASSQGFAGGTEAFF.

The chain employs TRBV6-5 and TRBJ2-2; D might be TRBD2 (5 bases). The CDR3 consists of 15 residues. V gave up 6 bases and J gave up 5 bases, with 16 bases separating them. Germline assignment: CDR1 MNHEY and CDR2 SVGAGI. Here the CDR3 reads CASRIATPATGELFF. CDR3 bases: TGTGCCAGCAGAATAGCGACACCTGCGACCGGGGAGCTGTTTTTT.

This clone was seen a few times. The rearrangement uses TRBV6-1 and TRBJ1-5; unclear D gene. The V end lost 7 bases, the J end lost 4 bases, and 14 bases lay between the germline ends. Germline assignment: CDR1 MNHNS and CDR2 SASEGT. The CDR3 runs to 14 residues. The CDR3 nucleotides are TGTGCCAGCAAGGGCGGGCAGGTAAATCAGCCCCAGCATTTT. Its translation: CASKGGQVNQPQHF.